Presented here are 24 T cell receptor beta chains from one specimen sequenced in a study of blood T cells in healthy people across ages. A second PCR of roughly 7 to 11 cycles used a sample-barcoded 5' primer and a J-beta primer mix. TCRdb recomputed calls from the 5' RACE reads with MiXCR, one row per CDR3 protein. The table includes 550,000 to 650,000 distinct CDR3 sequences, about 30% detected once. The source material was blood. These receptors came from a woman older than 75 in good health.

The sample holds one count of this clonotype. The CDR3 DNA is TGTACCAACAGTTTTATTAGCGGGAGCGCAGATACGCAGTATTTT. It codes for CTNSFISGSADTQYF. The J gene is TRBJ2-3, the V gene TRBV12-3 or TRBV12-4, with 9 bases fitting TRBD2. The length of the CDR3 is 15 residues.

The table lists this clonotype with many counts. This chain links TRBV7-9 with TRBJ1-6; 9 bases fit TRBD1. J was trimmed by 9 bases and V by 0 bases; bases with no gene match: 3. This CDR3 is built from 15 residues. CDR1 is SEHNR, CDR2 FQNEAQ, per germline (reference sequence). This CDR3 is CASSLAGTGTSPLHF. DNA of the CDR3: TGTGCCAGCAGCTTAGCCGGGACAGGGACTTCACCCCTCCACTTT.

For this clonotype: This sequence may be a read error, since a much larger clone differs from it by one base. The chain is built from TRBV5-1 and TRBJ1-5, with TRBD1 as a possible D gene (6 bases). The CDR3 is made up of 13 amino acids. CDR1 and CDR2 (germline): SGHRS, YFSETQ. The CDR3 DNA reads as TGCACCAGCAGCTTGGAGGGACAAGGGCCCCAGCATTTT. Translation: CTSSLEGQGPQHF.

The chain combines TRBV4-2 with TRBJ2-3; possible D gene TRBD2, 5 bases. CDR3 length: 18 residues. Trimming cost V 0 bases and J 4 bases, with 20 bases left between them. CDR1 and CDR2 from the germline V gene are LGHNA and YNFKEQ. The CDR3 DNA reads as TGTGCCAGCAGCCAAGATAAAGGATCATTCGGAGGACCAGATACGCAGTATTTT. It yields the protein CASSQDKGSFGGPDTQYF.

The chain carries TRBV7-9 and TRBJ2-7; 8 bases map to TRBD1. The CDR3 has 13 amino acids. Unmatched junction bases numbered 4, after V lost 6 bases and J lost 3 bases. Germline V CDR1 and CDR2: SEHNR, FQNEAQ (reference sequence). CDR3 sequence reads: CASSQGAYYEQYF. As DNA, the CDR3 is TGTGCCAGCAGTCAGGGGGCCTACTACGAGCAGTACTTC.

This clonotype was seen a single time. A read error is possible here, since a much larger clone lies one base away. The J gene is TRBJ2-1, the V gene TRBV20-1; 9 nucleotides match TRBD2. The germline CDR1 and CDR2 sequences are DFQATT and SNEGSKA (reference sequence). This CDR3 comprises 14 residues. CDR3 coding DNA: TGCAGTGCTTGGGCGGGGGGGCCCAACAATGAGCGGTTCTTC. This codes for CSAWAGGPNNERFF.

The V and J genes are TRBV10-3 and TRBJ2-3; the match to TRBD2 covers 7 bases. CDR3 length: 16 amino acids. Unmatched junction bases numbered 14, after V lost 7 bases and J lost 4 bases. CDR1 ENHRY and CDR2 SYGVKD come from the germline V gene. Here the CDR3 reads CAITDDGGSISDTQYF. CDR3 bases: TGTGCCATCACCGACGATGGCGGGAGTATCTCAGATACGCAGTATTTT.

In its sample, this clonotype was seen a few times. The CDR3 loop is CASSPSGPGTEAFF. DNA of the CDR3: TGTGCCAGCTCACCAAGCGGACCGGGGACTGAAGCTTTCTTT. The J gene is TRBJ1-1, the V gene TRBV18, with D unresolved. CDR3 size: 14 residues. CDR1 KGHSH and CDR2 LQKENI come from the germline V gene. The V and J ends lost 2 bases and 5 bases respectively, with 12 bases between them.

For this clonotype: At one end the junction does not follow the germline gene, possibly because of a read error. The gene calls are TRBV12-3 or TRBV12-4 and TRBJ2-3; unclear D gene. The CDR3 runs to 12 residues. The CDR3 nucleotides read TGTGCCAGCAGTTTGTGCACAGATGCGCAGTATTTT. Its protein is CASSLCTDAQYF.

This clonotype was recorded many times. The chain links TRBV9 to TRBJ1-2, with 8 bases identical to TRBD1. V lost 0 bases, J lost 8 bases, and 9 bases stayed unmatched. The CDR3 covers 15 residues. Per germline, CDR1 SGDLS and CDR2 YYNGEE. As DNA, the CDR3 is TGTGCCAGCAGCGTAGATGTGGGACAGGAGGGCGGCTACACCTTC. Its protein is CASSVDVGQEGGYTF.

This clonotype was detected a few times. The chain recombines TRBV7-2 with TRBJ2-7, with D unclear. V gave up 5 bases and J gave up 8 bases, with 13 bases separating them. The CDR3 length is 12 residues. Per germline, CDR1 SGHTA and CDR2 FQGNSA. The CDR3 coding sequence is TGTGCCAGCAGCCTATCCATACATAAGCAGTACTTC. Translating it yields CASSLSIHKQYF.

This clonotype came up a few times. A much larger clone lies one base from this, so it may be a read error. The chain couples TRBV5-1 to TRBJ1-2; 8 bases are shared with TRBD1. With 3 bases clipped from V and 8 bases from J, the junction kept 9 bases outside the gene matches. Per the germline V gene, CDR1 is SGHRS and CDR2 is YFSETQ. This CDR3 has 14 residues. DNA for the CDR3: TGCGCCAGCAGCTGGCAGGGGGCGCGGGACGGCTACACCTTC. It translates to CASSWQGARDGYTF.

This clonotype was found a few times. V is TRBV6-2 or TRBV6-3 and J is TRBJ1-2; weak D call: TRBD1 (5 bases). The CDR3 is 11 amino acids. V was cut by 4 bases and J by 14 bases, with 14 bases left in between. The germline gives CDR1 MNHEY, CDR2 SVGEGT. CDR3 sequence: CASSSSEGLTF. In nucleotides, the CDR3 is TGTGCCAGCAGTTCTTCAGAGGGGTTGACCTTC.

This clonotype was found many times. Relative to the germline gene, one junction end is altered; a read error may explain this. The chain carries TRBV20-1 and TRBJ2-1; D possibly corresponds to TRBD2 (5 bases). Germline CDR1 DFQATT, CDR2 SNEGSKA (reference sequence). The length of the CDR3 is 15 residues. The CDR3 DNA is TGCAGTGCCAGAGGCCCGGGAAGGTCCTACAATGAGCAGTTCTTC. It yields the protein CSARGPGRSYNEQFF.

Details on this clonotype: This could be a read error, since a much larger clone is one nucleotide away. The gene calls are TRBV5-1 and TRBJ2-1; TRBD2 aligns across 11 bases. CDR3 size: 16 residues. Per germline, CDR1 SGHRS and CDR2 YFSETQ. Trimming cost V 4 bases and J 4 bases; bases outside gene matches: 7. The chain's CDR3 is CASSPRASGGYNEQFF. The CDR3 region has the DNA TGCGCCAGCAGCCCGAGGGCTAGCGGGGGGTACAATGAGCAGTTCTTC.

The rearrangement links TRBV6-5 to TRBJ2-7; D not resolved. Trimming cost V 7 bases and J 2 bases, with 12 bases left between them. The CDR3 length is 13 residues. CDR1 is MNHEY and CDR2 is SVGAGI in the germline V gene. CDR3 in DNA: TGTGCCAGCAAGGAACCTGGAACCTACGAGCAGTACTTC. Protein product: CASKEPGTYEQYF.

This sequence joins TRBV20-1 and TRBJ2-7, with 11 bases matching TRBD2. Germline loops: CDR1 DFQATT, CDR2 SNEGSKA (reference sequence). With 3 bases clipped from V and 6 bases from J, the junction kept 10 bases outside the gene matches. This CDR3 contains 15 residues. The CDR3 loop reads CSASTSSGGSLEQYF. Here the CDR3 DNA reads TGCAGTGCTAGTACCTCTAGCGGGGGGTCTCTCGAGCAGTACTTC.

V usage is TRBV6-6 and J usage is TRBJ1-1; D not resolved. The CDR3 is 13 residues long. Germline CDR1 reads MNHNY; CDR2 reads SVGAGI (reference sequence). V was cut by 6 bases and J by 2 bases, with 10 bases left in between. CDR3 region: CASSLPTNTEAFF. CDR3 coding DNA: TGTGCCAGCAGCCTCCCTACTAACACTGAAGCTTTCTTT.

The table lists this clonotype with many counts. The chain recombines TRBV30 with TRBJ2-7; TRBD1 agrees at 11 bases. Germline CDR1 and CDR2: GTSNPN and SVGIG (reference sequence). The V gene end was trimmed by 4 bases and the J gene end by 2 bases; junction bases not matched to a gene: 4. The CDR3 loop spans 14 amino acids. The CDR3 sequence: CAWMQDRGPYEQYF. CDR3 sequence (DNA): TGTGCCTGGATGCAGGACAGGGGGCCCTACGAGCAGTACTTC.

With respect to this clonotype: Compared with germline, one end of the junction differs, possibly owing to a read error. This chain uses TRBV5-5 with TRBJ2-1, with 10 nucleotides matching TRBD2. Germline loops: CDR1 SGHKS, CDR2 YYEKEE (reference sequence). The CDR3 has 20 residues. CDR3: CASSLAISGGHYILLNEQFF. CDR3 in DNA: TGCGCCAGCAGCTTGGCAATTAGCGGGGGGCACTACATCCTCCTCAATGAGCAGTTCTTC.

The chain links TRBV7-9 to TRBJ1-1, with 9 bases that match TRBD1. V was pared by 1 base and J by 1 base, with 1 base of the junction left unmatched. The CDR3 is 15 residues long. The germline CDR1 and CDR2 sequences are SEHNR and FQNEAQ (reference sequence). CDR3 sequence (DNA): TGTGCCAGCAGCTTAGGGACAGGGGCGAACACTGAAGCTTTCTTT. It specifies CASSLGTGANTEAFF.

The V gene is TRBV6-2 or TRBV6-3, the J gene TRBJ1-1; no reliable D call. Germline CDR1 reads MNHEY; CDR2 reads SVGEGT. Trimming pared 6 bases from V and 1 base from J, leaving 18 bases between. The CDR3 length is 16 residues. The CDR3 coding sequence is TGTGCCAGCAGCTCCCCGTCGAGTCTGGAGAACACTGAAGCTTTCTTT. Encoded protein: CASSSPSSLENTEAFF.

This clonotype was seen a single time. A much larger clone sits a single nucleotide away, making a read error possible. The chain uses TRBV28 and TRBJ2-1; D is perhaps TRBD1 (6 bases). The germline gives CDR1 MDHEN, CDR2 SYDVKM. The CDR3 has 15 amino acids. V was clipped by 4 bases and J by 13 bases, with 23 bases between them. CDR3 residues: CASSSLQGTGETQFF. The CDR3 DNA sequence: TGTGCCAGCAGTTCGCTACAGGGAACGGGTGAGACCCAGTTCTTC.

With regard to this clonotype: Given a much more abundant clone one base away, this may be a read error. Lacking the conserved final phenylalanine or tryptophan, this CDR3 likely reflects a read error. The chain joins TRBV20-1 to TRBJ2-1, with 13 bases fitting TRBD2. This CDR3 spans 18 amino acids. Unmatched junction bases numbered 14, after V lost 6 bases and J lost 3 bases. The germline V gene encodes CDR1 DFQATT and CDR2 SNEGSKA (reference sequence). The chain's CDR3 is CSATSGGATLSDYNEQFS. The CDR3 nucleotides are TGCAGTGCAACTAGCGGGGGGGCCACCCTTTCCGACTACAATGAGCAGTTCTCC.